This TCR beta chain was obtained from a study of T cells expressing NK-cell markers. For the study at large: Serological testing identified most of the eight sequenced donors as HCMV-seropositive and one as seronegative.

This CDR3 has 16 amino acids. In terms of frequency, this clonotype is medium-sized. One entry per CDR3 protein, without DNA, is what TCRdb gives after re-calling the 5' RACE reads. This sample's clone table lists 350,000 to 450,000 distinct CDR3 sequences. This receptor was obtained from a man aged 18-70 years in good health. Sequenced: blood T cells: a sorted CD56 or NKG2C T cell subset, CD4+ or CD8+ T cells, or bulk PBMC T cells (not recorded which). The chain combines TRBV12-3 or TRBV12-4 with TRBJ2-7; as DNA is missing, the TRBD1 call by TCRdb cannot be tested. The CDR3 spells CASSYQGAGRTYEQYF.